This T cell receptor beta chain stems from a study of shared clonotypes between healthy human individuals. The wider study: With ages of 18 to 49, the donors were two women and three men.

V was clipped by 3 bases and J by 4 bases, with 13 bases between them. The CDR3 extends over 14 amino acids. Germline loops: CDR1 SEHNR, CDR2 FQNEAQ (reference sequence). TCRdb keeps only in-frame clones here, not all; method: immunoSEQ multiplex PCR. The repertoire holds around 1.6 million clones, 95% to 99% seen once, with roughly 0.42% in the top ten. This clonotype originated in a young man in good health. This chain links TRBV7-9 with TRBJ2-7; weak D call: TRBD1 (6 bases). Sample: naive CD4+ T cells sorted from blood. Subset defined: CD45RA+ positively selected. The CDR3: CASSFTGTSYEQYF. The DNA for the CDR3 is TGTGCCAGCAGCTTCACCGGGACAAGTTACGAGCAGTACTTC.